A single sample gave rise to the 20 T cell receptor beta chains below, sequenced in a study of early T cells in non-severe SARS-CoV-2 infection. TCRdb ran MiXCR on the 5' RACE reads and lists one entry per CDR3 protein. The table shows 75,000 to 80,000 distinct CDR3 sequences, with around 11% occurring only once. Material: whole blood, obtained at baseline. These receptors were taken from an adult who was a healthcare worker with PCR-confirmed SARS-CoV-2 infection or an uninfected control (not recorded which).

This clonotype was seen a few times. The chain combines TRBV2 with TRBJ2-5; possible D gene TRBD2, 6 bases. V lost 4 bases, J lost 3 bases, and 12 bases lay in between. CDR3 length: 14 amino acids. The germline gives CDR1 SNHLY, CDR2 FYNNEI. The CDR3 DNA sequence: TGTGCCAGCAGTGCGGACTATGCTGAAGAGACCCAGTACTTC. As protein: CASSADYAEETQYF.

This clonotype has more than one count but fewer than ten. In DNA form, the CDR3 reads TGTGCCACCGCACTACGAGCCGGGGAGCTGTTTTTT. It specifies CATALRAGELFF. The chain recombines TRBV10-3 with TRBJ2-2; no firm D call. Trimming cost V 10 bases and J 6 bases, with 12 bases left between them. The CDR3 covers 12 residues. Germline CDR1 and CDR2: ENHRY and SYGVKD.

This clonotype was detected many times. V and J are TRBV10-3 and TRBJ2-3; perhaps TRBD2 as D (5 bases). The CDR3 contains 15 residues. V gave up 7 bases and J gave up 4 bases, with 18 bases separating them. Germline CDR1 is ENHRY and CDR2 is SYGVKD. The CDR3 loop is CAITPEGRASDTQYF. The CDR3 DNA reads as TGTGCCATCACCCCCGAGGGCCGGGCATCAGATACGCAGTATTTT.

The chain has TRBV2 and TRBJ1-1; unclear D gene. CDR3 length: 15 amino acids. Germline CDR1 SNHLY, CDR2 FYNNEI. Trimming pared 2 bases from V and 2 bases from J, leaving 12 bases between. CDR3 sequence reads: CASSESIGKNTEAFF. The CDR3 DNA follows: TGTGCCAGCAGTGAATCTATAGGGAAAAACACTGAAGCTTTCTTT.

The chain couples TRBV20-1 to TRBJ1-1; D possibly corresponds to TRBD1 (6 bases). Germline V gene lookup returns CDR1 DFQATT and CDR2 SNEGSKA (reference sequence). This CDR3 is 15 amino acids long. The V end lost 6 bases, the J end lost 0 bases, and 17 bases lay between the germline ends. In nucleotides, the CDR3 is TGCAGTGCGCATACTCCCAGGGGCGTGAACACTGAAGCTTTCTTT. It translates to CSAHTPRGVNTEAFF.

This clonotype was recorded at least ten times. V and J are TRBV20-1 and TRBJ1-2; TRBD1 matches 9 bases. Germline CDR1 DFQATT, CDR2 SNEGSKA (reference sequence). There are 14 residues in the CDR3. Trimming removed 7 bases from V and 1 base from J; junction bases left unmatched: 7. The CDR3, as DNA: TGCAGTGGCGAGGGGACAGGGTTTAACTATGGCTACACCTTC. It specifies CSGEGTGFNYGYTF.

The genes are TRBV29-1 and TRBJ2-5, with no clear D. CDR1 is SQVTM and CDR2 is ANQGSEA in the germline V gene. CDR3 length: 13 residues. Deletions cut 2 bases from V and 2 bases from J, with 9 bases between. In nucleotides, the CDR3 is TGCAGCGTTGAAATCATCAGACAAGAGACCCAGTACTTC. It encodes CSVEIIRQETQYF.

This clonotype was seen at least ten times. The chain recombines TRBV29-1 with TRBJ1-2; the match to TRBD1 covers 8 bases. V lost 6 bases to trimming and J lost 3 bases; unmatched junction nucleotides: 9. Germline V gene lookup returns CDR1 SQVTM and CDR2 ANQGSEA. The CDR3 has 14 amino acids. CDR3 sequence: CSVTRTGWDYGYTF. For the CDR3, the DNA is TGCAGCGTCACCCGGACAGGGTGGGACTATGGCTACACCTTC.

This chain joins TRBV2 and TRBJ2-4; weak D call: TRBD1 (6 bases). V lost 5 bases and J 0 bases, leaving 8 bases between the germline ends. The CDR3 sequence is 14 residues long. Germline assignment: CDR1 SNHLY and CDR2 FYNNEI. CDR3 in DNA: TGTGCCAGCAGTTGGACAGCAGCCAAAAACATTCAGTACTTC. Residues: CASSWTAAKNIQYF.

The rearrangement links TRBV20-1 to TRBJ2-1; the match to TRBD2 covers 13 bases. Germline V gene data show CDR1 as DFQATT and CDR2 as SNEGSKA (reference sequence). This CDR3 has 15 amino acids. With 5 bases clipped from V and 4 bases from J, the junction kept 5 bases outside the gene matches. CDR3 sequence: CSAETSGGMYNEQFF. The CDR3 DNA follows: TGCAGTGCTGAGACTAGCGGGGGGATGTACAATGAGCAGTTCTTC.

V and J are TRBV6-5 and TRBJ1-5; D gene uncertain. The germline CDR1 and CDR2 sequences are MNHEY and SVGAGI. The ends were cut back, 2 bases at V and 3 bases at J, with 5 bases in the middle. This CDR3 is built from 13 residues. CDR3 sequence (DNA): TGTGCCAGCAGTTACGACCTCAATCAGCCCCAGCATTTT. Its translation: CASSYDLNQPQHF.

This clonotype has a count of ten or more. J is TRBJ2-5 and V is TRBV4-2, with 10 bases that match TRBD2. The CDR3 runs 16 residues. V lost 2 bases and J lost 4; bases outside the gene matches: 7. Germline values: CDR1 LGHNA, CDR2 YNFKEQ. CDR3 in amino acids: CASSQRTSGDVETQYF. The CDR3 DNA reads as TGTGCCAGCAGCCAACGAACTAGCGGGGACGTAGAGACCCAGTACTTC.

V usage is TRBV5-4 and J usage is TRBJ2-2, with D possibly matching TRBD1 (6 bases). The CDR3 sequence is 16 residues long. CDR1 SGHNT and CDR2 YYREEE come from the germline V gene (reference sequence). Trimming took 1 base from V and 4 from J, leaving 14 bases between them. The CDR3 reads CASSLRSGVPTGELFF. Here the CDR3 DNA reads TGTGCCAGCAGCTTGAGATCAGGGGTTCCCACCGGGGAGCTGTTTTTT. Combining the CDR3 with reference TRBV5-4 and TRBJ2-2 gives the whole variable domain ETGVTQSPTHLIKTRGQQVTLRCSSQSGHNTVSWYQQALGQGPQFIFQYYREEENGRGNFPPRFSGLQFPNYSSELNVNALELDDSALYLCASSLRSGVPTGELFFGEGSRLTVL.

CDR3 loop: CATGTGKNYGYTF. CDR3 bases: TGTGCCACCGGGACAGGGAAGAACTATGGCTACACCTTC. The chain uses TRBV10-3 and TRBJ1-2, with 9 nucleotides matching TRBD1. The CDR3 loop spans 13 amino acids. Germline CDR1 reads ENHRY; CDR2 reads SYGVKD. The trim removed 10 bases at V and 2 bases at J, leaving 5 bases unmatched.

The genes are TRBV2 and TRBJ1-4, with D hard to call. V was cut by 3 bases and J by 6 bases, with 8 bases left in between. The CDR3 sequence is 13 residues long. Germline CDR1 and CDR2: SNHLY and FYNNEI. The chain's CDR3 is CASSDGVDEKLFF. CDR3 bases: TGTGCCAGCAGTGATGGAGTGGATGAAAAACTGTTTTTT.

A few counts support this clonotype. This rearrangement joins TRBV4-1 to TRBJ1-2; the match to TRBD1 covers 9 bases. The length of the CDR3 is 16 residues. V was clipped by 1 base and J by 8 bases; unmatched bases: 11. The germline gives CDR1 MGHRA, CDR2 YSYEKL. This CDR3 reads CASSQAISRTGDGYTF. In DNA, the CDR3 is TGCGCCAGCAGCCAAGCGATTTCCCGGACAGGGGACGGCTACACCTTC.

This clonotype was recorded at least ten times. The chain employs TRBV7-2 and TRBJ2-3, with TRBD2 identical over 12 bases. Trimming removed 2 bases from V and 6 bases from J; junction bases left unmatched: 3. From germline, CDR1 is SGHTA and CDR2 FQGNSA. The length of the CDR3 is 15 residues. The CDR3 is CASSLLAGGPDTQYF. CDR3 coding DNA: TGTGCCAGCAGCTTACTAGCGGGGGGGCCCGATACGCAGTATTTT. The full variable domain, with the rest looked up from reference TRBV7-2 and TRBJ2-3, is GAGVSQSPSNKVTEKGKDVELRCDPISGHTALYWYRQSLGQGLEFLIYFQGNSAPDKSGLPSDRFSAERTGGSVSTLTIQRTQQEDSAVYLCASSLLAGGPDTQYFGPGTRLTVL.

The chain carries TRBV20-1 and TRBJ2-1; 12 bases are a match to TRBD2. V gave up 6 bases and J gave up 5 bases; unmatched junction bases: 11. Germline V CDR1 and CDR2: DFQATT, SNEGSKA (reference sequence). This CDR3 region has 16 residues. This CDR3 reads CSATGLAGKLNNEQFF. The CDR3 nucleotides are TGCAGTGCCACCGGACTAGCGGGGAAACTTAACAATGAGCAGTTCTTC.

This chain links TRBV25-1 with TRBJ1-2; 10 bases are shared with TRBD1. After removal of 1 base from V and 7 bases from J, the junction contained 6 bases not matched to a gene. The germline gives CDR1 MGHDK, CDR2 SYGVNS. CDR3 length: 15 amino acids. CDR3 DNA: TGTGCCAGCAGTGAATCCCACGGGACAGGGGTTGGCTACACCTTC. Translated, it gives CASSESHGTGVGYTF.

The rearrangement links TRBV9 to TRBJ1-1; D is uncertain. Between the trimmed V and J ends, which lost 4 bases and 6 bases, there was a span of 16 bases. CDR3 length: 14 residues. The germline CDR1 and CDR2 sequences are SGDLS and YYNGEE. CDR3 sequence (DNA): TGTGCCAGCAGCTTACAGCCTGGAATATCTGAAGCTTTCTTT. Protein product: CASSLQPGISEAFF. Combining the CDR3 with reference TRBV9 and TRBJ1-1 gives the whole variable domain DSGVTQTPKHLITATGQRVTLRCSPRSGDLSVYWYQQSLDQGLQFLIQYYNGEERAKGNILERFSAQQFPDLHSELNLSSLELGDSALYFCASSLQPGISEAFFGQGTRLTVV.